These 15 T cell receptor beta chains were sequenced from one sample in a study of cytomegalovirus exposure and HLA in healthy donors. It was with 60 Vbeta and 13 Jbeta primers that the PCR ran. The protocol was immunoSEQ multiplex PCR, while the TCRdb copy is restricted to in-frame clones and leaves out a portion. The data contain roughly 150,000 clones, roughly 85% of them singletons. Material for sequencing was PBMCs. Receptor source: a man aged 25-40 years in good health and CMV-seropositive.

Only one count was recorded for this clone. This rearrangement joins TRBV7-2 to TRBJ1-2, with D possibly being TRBD1 (5 bases). V was pared by 5 bases and J by 3 bases, with 19 bases between. Germline V gene sequence: CDR1 SGHTA, CDR2 FQGNSA. This CDR3 comprises 16 residues. This chain's CDR3 is CASSPYQVQQDYGYTF. As DNA, the CDR3 is TGTGCCAGCAGCCCCTACCAAGTCCAACAGGACTATGGCTACACCTTC.

The chain recombines TRBV7-6 with TRBJ2-2; TRBD2 matches at 8 bases. The CDR3 length is 16 residues. V shed 4 bases, J shed 2 bases, and the junction held 6 bases outside the gene matches. Per germline, CDR1 SGHVS and CDR2 FNYEAQ. DNA for the CDR3: TGTGCCAGCAGCTCGGGACTAGTGAGAAACACCGGGGAGCTGTTTTTT. This encodes CASSSGLVRNTGELFF.

The chain carries TRBV9 and TRBJ2-3, with 8 bases lining up with TRBD2. Trimming took 4 bases from V and 4 from J; bases not matched to a gene: 5. CDR1 is SGDLS, CDR2 YYNGEE, per germline. The length of the CDR3 is 14 residues. The CDR3 DNA sequence: TGTGCCAGCAGCCTCAGCGGGAGCCCAGATACGCAGTATTTT. Protein product: CASSLSGSPDTQYF.

Note on this clone: At one boundary the junction diverges from the germline segment, which might be a read error. The V call is TRBV7-9, the J call TRBJ2-3; 11 bases agree with TRBD2. Per germline, CDR1 SEHNR and CDR2 FQNEAQ (reference sequence). The CDR3 contains 14 residues. CDR3 sequence (DNA): TGTTCCAGCAGCGTTAGCGGGAGGGCAGATACGCAGTATTTT. The encoded protein is CSSSVSGRADTQYF. The variable domain in full, completed from reference TRBV7-9 and TRBJ2-3, reads DTGVSQNPRHKITKRGQNVTFRCDPISEHNRLYWYRQTLGQGPEFLTYFQNEAQLEKSRLLSDRFSAERPKGSFSTLEIQRTEQGDSAMYLCSSSVSGRADTQYFGPGTRLTVL.

This clone appeared a single time. The chain employs TRBV5-1 and TRBJ1-4; TRBD1 might be the D (6 bases). Germline CDR1 and CDR2: SGHRS and YFSETQ. Trimming shortened V by 4 bases and J by 8 bases, and 12 bases separated the two germline ends. CDR3 size: 13 residues. This CDR3 is CASSLQGGEKLFF. CDR3 DNA sequence: TGCGCCAGCAGCCTACAGGGTGGGGAAAAACTGTTTTTT.

This clone turned up a few times. DNA of the CDR3: TGTGCCAGCAGTTACTCGAGGCAGAGAATGAACACTGAAGCTTTCTTT. Protein: CASSYSRQRMNTEAFF. The chain couples TRBV6-5 to TRBJ1-1, with D uncertain. The germline V gene has CDR1 MNHEY and CDR2 SVGAGI. V lost 0 bases, J lost 0 bases, and 11 bases lay in between. The CDR3 has 16 amino acids.

The chain recombines TRBV2 with TRBJ1-5; D perhaps matches TRBD1 (6 bases). The CDR3 spans 14 residues. Germline CDR1 SNHLY, CDR2 FYNNEI. Trimming took 5 bases from V and 5 from J, leaving 13 bases between them. The CDR3 protein is CASSRGGQYQPQHF. Here the CDR3 DNA reads TGTGCCAGCAGTCGGGGGGGGCAGTATCAGCCCCAGCATTTT.

This chain uses TRBV4-1 with TRBJ1-3, with D perhaps matching TRBD1 (6 bases). Germline CDR1 is MGHRA and CDR2 is YSYEKL. V was pared by 3 bases and J by 0 bases, with 12 bases between. The CDR3 runs to 16 residues. Written as DNA, the CDR3 is TGCGCCAGCAGCCAGATGGGGACACCCTCTGGAAACACCATATATTTT. Translation gives CASSQMGTPSGNTIYF.

The CDR3 loop reads CASAGTDAGYEKLFF. CDR3 sequence (DNA): TGTGCCAGCGCCGGGACAGACGCCGGCTATGAAAAACTGTTTTTT. This rearrangement joins TRBV6-6 to TRBJ1-4; TRBD1 agrees at 7 bases. V shed 8 bases and J 6 bases; nucleotides not matched to a gene: 12. The CDR3 totals 15 residues. From germline, CDR1 is MNHNY and CDR2 SVGAGI (reference sequence).

This clone is a singleton in its sample. The chain uses TRBV2 and TRBJ2-1, with TRBD2 matching over 13 bases. CDR1 and CDR2 from the germline V gene are SNHLY and FYNNEI. With V trimmed by 6 bases and J by 8 bases, 7 bases remained unmatched. The CDR3 is 15 residues long. CDR3 residues: CASRQTSGRSDEQFF. The DNA for the CDR3 is TGTGCCAGCAGACAGACTAGCGGGAGGTCGGATGAGCAGTTCTTC.

This clone was counted a single time. This rearrangement joins TRBV19 to TRBJ1-2; no clear D gene. The CDR3 has 13 residues. Per germline, CDR1 LNHDA and CDR2 SQIVND (reference sequence). Trimming left V 6 bases short and J 0 bases short, with 8 bases between. The CDR3 loop reads CASSVAANYGYTF. CDR3 coding DNA: TGTGCCAGTAGCGTGGCAGCTAACTATGGCTACACCTTC.

As concerns this clone: A read error may produce the germline difference seen at one junction end. V usage is TRBV16 and J usage is TRBJ2-1, with 7 nucleotides matching TRBD1. This CDR3 contains 18 residues. Germline V gene sequence: CDR1 KGHSY, CDR2 FQNENV. The chain's CDR3 is CASSQTMNRGSSYSEQFF. The CDR3 DNA sequence: TGTGCCAGCAGCCAAACTATGAACAGGGGCAGCTCCTACAGTGAGCAGTTCTTC.

The gene calls are TRBV19 and TRBJ2-6; D remains unclear. In germline, CDR1 is LNHDA, CDR2 SQIVND (reference sequence). CDR3 length: 15 amino acids. The V end lost 7 bases, the J end lost 2 bases, and 12 bases lay between the germline ends. This chain's CDR3 is CASTPQAAGANVLTF. CDR3 DNA sequence: TGTGCCAGTACTCCTCAGGCCGCTGGGGCCAACGTCCTGACTTTC.

This chain uses TRBV5-1 with TRBJ1-2; D is perhaps TRBD1 (6 bases). Per germline, CDR1 SGHRS and CDR2 YFSETQ. The CDR3 sequence is 15 residues long. The ends were cut back, 4 bases at V and 4 bases at J, with 17 bases in the middle. In DNA form, the CDR3 reads TGCGCCAGCAGCGAGGGAGGGGGGACAATCTATGGCTACACCTTC. Protein sequence: CASSEGGGTIYGYTF.

This rearrangement joins TRBV5-1 to TRBJ2-5; 7 nucleotides line up with TRBD2. Germline-derived CDR1 and CDR2 are SGHRS and YFSETQ. The CDR3 extends over 16 amino acids. The V and J ends lost 1 base and 1 base, in that order; junction bases with no gene match: 7. The CDR3 is CASSLTGGRGQETQYF. In DNA, the CDR3 is TGCGCCAGCAGCTTGACGGGCGGGAGAGGCCAAGAGACCCAGTACTTC. Full variable domain (outside the CDR3, taken from reference TRBV5-1 and TRBJ2-5): KAGVTQTPRYLIKTRGQQVTLSCSPISGHRSVSWYQQTPGQGLQFLFEYFSETQRNKGNFPGRFSGRQFSNSRSEMNVSTLELGDSALYLCASSLTGGRGQETQYFGPGTRLLVL.